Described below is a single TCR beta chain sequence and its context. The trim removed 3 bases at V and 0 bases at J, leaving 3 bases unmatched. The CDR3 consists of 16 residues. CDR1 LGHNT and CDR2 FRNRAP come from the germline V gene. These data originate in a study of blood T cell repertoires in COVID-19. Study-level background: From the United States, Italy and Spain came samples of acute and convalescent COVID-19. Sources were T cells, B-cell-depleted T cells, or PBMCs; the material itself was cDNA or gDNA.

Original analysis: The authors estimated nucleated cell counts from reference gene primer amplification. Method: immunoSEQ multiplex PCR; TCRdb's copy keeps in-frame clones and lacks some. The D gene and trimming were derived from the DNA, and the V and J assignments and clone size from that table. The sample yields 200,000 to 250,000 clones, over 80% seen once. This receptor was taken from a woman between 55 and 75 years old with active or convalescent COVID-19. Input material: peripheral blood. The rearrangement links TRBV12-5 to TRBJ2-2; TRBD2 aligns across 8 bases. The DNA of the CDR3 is TGTGCTAGTGGTTTAACTAGCGGAACGAACACCGGGGAGCTGTTTTTT. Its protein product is CASGLTSGTNTGELFF.